This paragraph reports one TCR beta chain. These data come from a study of blood T cell repertoires in COVID-19. For the study at large: The study drew acute and convalescent COVID-19 samples from the United States, Italy and Spain.

The CDR3 runs 16 residues. Trimming took off 4 bases at V and 0 bases at J, with 16 bases between the two ends. CDR1 is LGHDT and CDR2 is YNNKEL in the germline V gene (reference sequence). Authors' data handling: The authors estimated nucleated cell counts from reference gene primer amplification. Clones were read by immunoSEQ multiplex PCR, and TCRdb kept only the in-frame ones, dropping some. V, J and clone size are taken as reported in that table, and D and trimming were inferred from the DNA itself. This table has about 290,000 clones, just under 90% appearing once. The rearrangement links TRBV3-1 (or the pseudogene TRBV3-2) to TRBJ2-7; tentatively, D is TRBD2 (5 bases). This clonotype originated in a woman younger than 45 with COVID-19, enrolled during active disease. The sample taken for sequencing was peripheral blood. Here the CDR3 reads CASSPDRTVISYEQYF. In DNA, the CDR3 is TGTGCCAGCAGCCCCGACCGGACTGTCATCTCCTACGAGCAGTACTTC.